This T cell receptor beta chain is drawn from a study of T-cell reconstitution after alpha-beta-depleted transplantation in children. Concerning this clonotype itself: The antigen remains undetermined.

Preparation of the TCRbeta library involved a method that used unique molecular identifiers. TCRdb fed the PCR reads into MiXCR, producing one record per CDR3 protein. The repertoire holds about 580,000 distinct CDR3 sequences, roughly 23% seen once, with approximately 14% in the top ten. The germline CDR1 and CDR2 sequences are SQVTM and ANQGSEA. The CDR3 is 12 amino acids. Deletions cut 5 bases from V and 3 bases from J, with 10 bases between. The study, taken as a whole, reports: After transplant, at about two months, alpha-beta T cells were reportedly derived from several hundred expanded graft clones. From surviving recipient T cells and thymic progenitors came the high day-60 TCRbeta diversity observed in some patients.

Here the sequenced sample was PBMCs, mostly from graft donor cells, taken 360 days after TCRalphabeta/CD19-depleted stem cell transplant. The chain joins TRBV29-1 to TRBJ1-1; the D gene is possibly TRBD1 (5 bases). This receptor was obtained from a boy younger than two who had a stem cell transplant for acute myeloid leukemia, so the T cells may come from the graft donor. The CDR3 region is CSVRDEYTEAFF. CDR3 nucleotides: TGCAGCGTTCGGGACGAGTACACTGAAGCTTTCTTT.